This T cell receptor beta chain appears in the sequencing data of a study of T cell repertoires in cytomegalovirus infection. Broader study findings: It was HLA-C-restricted CMV-specific TCR beta clonotypes that dominated the response ex vivo.

V lost 6 bases, J lost 1 base, and 8 bases stayed unmatched. The V gene's germline CDR1 is LNHDA and CDR2 SQIVND (reference sequence). The CDR3 covers 15 residues. TCRdb reprocessed the reads via MiXCR and lists one record per CDR3 protein. The data hold under 200,000 distinct CDR3 sequences, with 8% to 10% observed a single time. In its sample, this clonotype was seen many times. Its matching antigen is unknown. The receptor comes from a human donor in good health (CMV status not recorded). Some clones in this sample may be carry-over from other donors' samples. The chain employs TRBV19 and TRBJ1-1; TRBD1 matches 7 bases. Sample: PBMCs. Here the CDR3 DNA reads TGTGCCAGTAGGCACCCGGGACAGCCGAACACTGAAGCTTTCTTT. Protein: CASRHPGQPNTEAFF.